The 13 T cell receptor beta chains listed next were all sequenced from one sample in a study of blood T cell repertoires in COVID-19 (dated by TCRdb to 2018 to 2020). The method was the immunoSEQ multiplex PCR assay. TCRdb mirrors the immuneACCESS table, restricted to in-frame sequences. Some clones are absent from its copies; in checked studies, under half trace to an unresolved V gene, and the reason for the others is unknown. The sample table holds about 260,000 clones, of which 88% were seen once. The ten largest account for 10% to 13% of the sample. The sample consisted of peripheral blood. The receptors were sampled from a woman in her 70s with COVID-19, enrolled during active disease.

The sample holds one count of this clone. J is TRBJ2-1 and V is TRBV5-1; D might be TRBD1 (6 bases). CDR3 length: 13 residues. Trimming stripped 2 bases from V and 5 bases from J, with 8 bases between. Germline V gene sequence: CDR1 SGHRS, CDR2 YFSETQ. Here the CDR3 DNA reads TGCGCCAGCAGCTTCGACAGGAACAATGAGCAGTTCTTC. Residues: CASSFDRNNEQFF.

The chain joins TRBV13 to TRBJ2-1; TRBD2 matches 9 bases. The CDR3 has 15 residues. Germline V CDR1 and CDR2: PRHDT, FYEKMQ (reference sequence). V shed 6 bases and J 12 bases; nucleotides not matched to a gene: 15. CDR3 protein: CASSMRTSVIGWQFF. The CDR3 DNA follows: TGTGCCAGCAGTATGAGGACTAGCGTCATAGGGTGGCAGTTCTTC.

The chain couples TRBV5-1 to TRBJ1-1, with D unresolved. V was pared by 2 bases and J by 5 bases, with 10 bases between. CDR3 length: 13 residues. The germline V gene encodes CDR1 SGHRS and CDR2 YFSETQ. CDR3 sequence reads: CASSLQSRTEAFF. Written as DNA, the CDR3 is TGCGCCAGCAGCTTACAGAGCAGAACTGAAGCTTTCTTT.

The chain recombines TRBV15 with TRBJ1-2; possible D gene TRBD1, 6 bases. Trimming pared 5 bases from V and 5 bases from J, leaving 15 bases between. The CDR3 has 14 amino acids. In germline, CDR1 is LNHNV, CDR2 YYDKDF (reference sequence). The CDR3 protein is CATSVQGLAYGYTF. CDR3 coding DNA: TGTGCCACCAGCGTACAGGGTCTTGCGTATGGCTACACCTTC.

The V call is TRBV5-1, the J call TRBJ1-1, with D perhaps matching TRBD1 (5 bases). The CDR3 extends over 15 amino acids. The V gene's germline CDR1 is SGHRS and CDR2 YFSETQ. Trimming cost V 3 bases and J 4 bases, with 16 bases left between them. This chain's CDR3 is CASSSIGREGTEAFF. CDR3 bases: TGCGCCAGCAGCTCGATCGGCAGGGAGGGCACTGAAGCTTTCTTT. Using reference TRBV5-1 and TRBJ1-1 for the parts outside the CDR3, the full variable domain is KAGVTQTPRYLIKTRGQQVTLSCSPISGHRSVSWYQQTPGQGLQFLFEYFSETQRNKGNFPGRFSGRQFSNSRSEMNVSTLELGDSALYLCASSSIGREGTEAFFGQGTRLTVV.

The chain recombines TRBV19 with TRBJ1-2, with 8 bases that match TRBD1. The CDR3 extends over 14 amino acids. Germline V gene sequence: CDR1 LNHDA, CDR2 SQIVND (reference sequence). The junction had 7 bases not matched to a gene; V was cut back by 3 bases and J by 7 bases. CDR3 nucleotide sequence: TGTGCCAGTAGTATCCAGGGGGCGCAGGGTGGCTACACCTTC. Its translation: CASSIQGAQGGYTF. Looking up the rest from reference TRBV19 and TRBJ1-2 gives the full variable domain: DGGITQSPKYLFRKEGQNVTLSCEQNLNHDAMYWYRQDPGQGLRLIYYSQIVNDFQKGDIAEGYSVSREKKESFPLTVTSAQKNPTAFYLCASSIQGAQGGYTFGSGTRLTVV.

V is TRBV10-3 and J is TRBJ1-4; D call uncertain. There are 15 residues in the CDR3. V was shortened by 7 bases and J by 3 bases, with 15 bases between the two germline ends. The germline V gene has CDR1 ENHRY and CDR2 SYGVKD. The CDR3 nucleotides are TGTGCCATCAAAGATACACCGGAGGCTAATGAAAAACTGTTTTTT. Translating gives CAIKDTPEANEKLFF.

The chain joins TRBV4-3 to TRBJ1-2, with D unclear. Germline lookup yields CDR1 LGHNA and CDR2 YSLEER. The CDR3 sequence is 17 residues long. Between the trimmed V and J ends, which lost 0 bases and 2 bases, there was a span of 16 bases. CDR3 residues: CASSQDRLRPTNYGYTF. The CDR3 DNA reads as TGCGCCAGCAGCCAAGATCGACTACGACCGACGAACTATGGCTACACCTTC.

The table lists this clone with a few counts. The gene calls are TRBV28 and TRBJ1-3; D not certain. Germline loops: CDR1 MDHEN, CDR2 SYDVKM. Trimming removed 4 bases from V and 0 bases from J, with 13 bases in between. CDR3 length: 16 residues. The CDR3 bases are TGTGCCAGCAGTTCTCCAGGTCGAGCCTCTGGAAACACCATATATTTT. Its translation: CASSSPGRASGNTIYF.

The chain is built from TRBV19 and TRBJ2-5; D might be TRBD2 (6 bases). CDR1 and CDR2 from the germline V gene are LNHDA and SQIVND (reference sequence). CDR3 length: 11 amino acids. V was cut by 6 bases and J by 12 bases, with 14 bases left in between. CDR3 sequence: CASRAGRNKYF. The CDR3 DNA sequence: TGTGCCAGTAGGGCGGGACGGAATAAGTACTTC.

The chain employs TRBV7-6 and TRBJ2-2, with TRBD1 identical over 8 bases. V lost 7 bases to trimming and J lost 6 bases; unmatched junction nucleotides: 10. This CDR3 has 15 amino acids. Germline CDR1 SGHVS, CDR2 FNYEAQ. The CDR3 DNA reads TGTGCCAGCACCTCCGGACAGGGTTTTCCCGGGGAGCTGTTTTTT. It translates to CASTSGQGFPGELFF.

This sequence joins TRBV30 and TRBJ2-7; a weak D match, TRBD2 (6 bases). Trimming cost V 4 bases and J 2 bases, with 18 bases left between them. Germline assignment: CDR1 GTSNPN and CDR2 SVGIG (reference sequence). This CDR3 has 15 amino acids. CDR3 DNA: TGTGCCTGGAACCGAGAGGGACTGCCTACCTACGAGCAGTACTTC. The encoded protein is CAWNREGLPTYEQYF.

The chain recombines TRBV7-2 with TRBJ2-1; the D is unclear. The V gene's germline CDR1 is SGHTA and CDR2 FQGNSA. The CDR3 totals 13 residues. V was shortened by 1 base and J by 5 bases, with 6 bases between the two germline ends. DNA of the CDR3: TGTGCCAGCAGCTTAGACATCAACAATGAGCAGTTCTTC. Residues: CASSLDINNEQFF.